A selection of T cell receptor beta chains follows, all from one sample in a study of post-analysis software for immune sequencing data. One entry per CDR3 protein, called by TCRdb with MiXCR from the PCR reads. The data hold about 260,000 distinct CDR3 sequences, with just over 35% observed a single time. The sample was blood. The source is a girl under 18 with multiple sclerosis. Both conserved end residues are part of each CDR3. A D gene is named only where the DNA matches it firmly. Clone size appears in some rows only: once, few, many, or a class for an expanded clone.

TRBJ2-5,TRBD2,TRBV12-3/TRBV12-4,many,CASSVAGGPETQYF,TGTGCCAGCAGTGTAGCGGGAGGGCCAGAGACCCAGTACTTC
TRBJ2-7,NA,TRBV24-1,few,CASGPYEQYF,TGTGCCTCAGGGCCGTACGAGCAGTACTTC
TRBJ1-2,NA,TRBV7-9,many,CASSRGQPYGYTF,TGTGCCAGCAGTCGCGGACAGCCCTATGGCTACACCTTC
TRBJ2-7,NA,TRBV5-1,NA,CASSLGTEYEQYF,TGCGCCAGCAGCTTGGGTACAGAATACGAGCAGTACTTC
TRBJ2-5,NA,TRBV20-1,NA,CSARADWETQYF,TGCAGTGCTAGAGCCGATTGGGAGACCCAGTACTTC
TRBJ2-1,NA,TRBV5-6,many,CASSLTKNEQFF,TGTGCCAGCAGCTTAACGAAGAATGAGCAGTTCTTC
TRBJ2-5,NA,TRBV7-6,NA,CASSLGAGSYGQYF,TGTGCCAGCAGCTTAGGGGCTGGGTCCTACGGGCAGTACTTC
TRBJ1-5,TRBD1,TRBV5-1,NA,CASSPSGGYQPQHF,TGCGCCAGCAGCCCCTCAGGGGGCTATCAGCCCCAGCATTTT
TRBJ1-1,NA,TRBV12-3/TRBV12-4,NA,CASRSVVNTEAFF,TGTGCCAGCAGGTCCGTTGTGAACACTGAAGCTTTCTTT
TRBJ2-1,NA,TRBV29-1,many,CSVEGYNEQFF,TGCAGCGTTGAAGGCTACAATGAGCAGTTCTTC
TRBJ2-1,TRBD2,TRBV7-2,many,CASSYLGEGHYNEQFF,TGTGCCAGCAGCTACCTGGGGGAGGGCCATTACAATGAGCAGTTCTTC
TRBJ2-5,NA,TRBV29-1,NA,CSVNGMWETQYF,TGCAGCGTTAACGGGATGTGGGAGACCCAGTACTTC
TRBJ1-4,TRBD1,TRBV20-1,few,CSATLTGQGPTNEKLFF,TGCAGTGCTACTCTTACGGGACAGGGACCGACTAATGAAAAACTGTTTTTT
TRBJ1-4,NA,TRBV7-8,many,CASSGRRGGEKLFF,TGTGCCAGCAGCGGCCGCAGGGGAGGAGAAAAACTGTTTTTT
TRBJ2-1,NA,TRBV5-1,NA,CASSLYRGTYNEQFF,TGCGCCAGCAGCCTTTACCGGGGTACCTACAATGAACAGTTCTTC
TRBJ2-7,NA,TRBV5-1,many,CASIERGAGHEQYF,TGCGCCAGCATTGAACGGGGCGCTGGTCACGAGCAGTACTTC
TRBJ2-7,TRBD1,TRBV20-1,NA,CSARDTGDPSSYEQYF,TGCAGTGCTAGAGATACAGGGGACCCAAGCTCCTACGAGCAGTACTTC
TRBJ2-3,TRBD1,TRBV5-1,NA,CASSWGQSLTDTQYF,TGCGCCAGCAGCTGGGGACAGTCTTTGACAGATACGCAGTATTTT
TRBJ2-1,TRBD2,TRBV20-1,few,CSARDPKLAGGFEQFF,TGCAGTGCTAGAGATCCTAAACTAGCGGGAGGGTTTGAGCAGTTCTTC
TRBJ2-4,NA,TRBV19,NA,CASSIGVAKNIQYF,TGTGCCAGTAGTATAGGGGTAGCCAAAAACATTCAGTACTTC
TRBJ2-3,NA,TRBV7-2,many,CASSLRGGSGRHDTQYF,TGTGCCAGCAGCTTAAGAGGGGGGAGTGGGCGACACGATACGCAGTATTTT
TRBJ1-6,NA,TRBV5-4,few,CASSFAEDSPLHF,TGTGCCAGCAGCTTTGCAGAGGATTCACCCCTCCACTTT
TRBJ1-6,NA,TRBV5-1,few,CASSLEGRLPPYNSPLHF,TGCGCCAGCAGCTTGGAGGGCAGGCTGCCCCCCTATAATTCACCCCTCCACTTT
TRBJ2-3,NA,TRBV19,NA,CASTKRGERADTQYF,TGTGCCAGTACAAAGAGGGGGGAGAGAGCAGATACGCAGTATTTT
TRBJ2-1,NA,TRBV25-1,many,CASSEVKGNYNEQFF,TGTGCCAGCAGTGAAGTGAAGGGGAACTACAATGAGCAGTTCTTC
TRBJ1-3,NA,TRBV29-1,NA,CGVGGQSGNTIYF,TGCGGCGTTGGGGGACAATCGGGAAACACCATATATTTT
TRBJ1-1,TRBD1,TRBV6-6,NA,CASSYDRVDTEAFF,TGTGCCAGCAGTTACGACAGGGTGGACACTGAAGCTTTCTTT
TRBJ2-3,NA,TRBV7-3,NA,CASSQTQRGHSTDTQYF,TGTGCCAGCAGCCAAACGCAGAGGGGCCACTCCACAGATACGCAGTATTTT
TRBJ1-6,NA,TRBV10-3,few,CAISEQGIGSPLHF,TGTGCCATCAGTGAGCAGGGGATCGGTTCACCCCTCCACTTT
TRBJ2-4,NA,TRBV7-2,many,CASSPDQLAKNIQYF,TGTGCCAGCAGCCCCGACCAACTAGCCAAAAACATTCAGTACTTC
TRBJ2-1,NA,TRBV29-1,few,CSVEVLVPYNEQFF,TGCAGCGTTGAAGTTCTAGTCCCCTACAATGAGCAGTTCTTC
TRBJ2-1,NA,TRBV14,NA,CASSHQAYNEQFF,TGTGCCAGCAGCCACCAGGCTTACAATGAGCAGTTCTTC
TRBJ2-3,TRBD2,TRBV20-1,many,CSARDRLAGAYTQYF,TGCAGTGCTAGAGATCGGCTAGCGGGAGCTTATACGCAGTATTTT
TRBJ2-5,NA,TRBV14,many,CASSQGRDWRFEETQYF,TGTGCCAGCAGCCAAGGTCGAGACTGGAGATTCGAAGAGACCCAGTACTTC
TRBJ2-5,TRBD1,TRBV7-9,many,CASRRQGKETQYF,TGTGCCAGCCGGAGACAGGGAAAAGAGACCCAGTACTTC
TRBJ1-2,NA,TRBV5-1,NA,CASSLDSGNYGYTF,TGCGCCAGCAGCTTGGACAGCGGTAACTATGGCTACACCTTC
TRBJ2-5,TRBD2,TRBV6-1,NA,CASSQTLARGETQYF,TGTGCCAGCAGCCAGACACTAGCGAGAGGAGAGACCCAGTACTTC
TRBJ2-2,TRBD2,TRBV6-1,few,CASSPFLTGTSANTGELFF,TGTGCCAGCAGCCCCTTCCTTACCGGGACTAGCGCGAACACCGGGGAGCTGTTTTTT
TRBJ2-1,TRBD2,TRBV10-3,many,CAISGTSGRPLHEQFF,TGTGCCATCAGTGGGACTAGCGGGAGGCCGTTGCATGAGCAGTTCTTC
TRBJ2-1,NA,TRBV27,many,CASSGTQTLANEQFF,TGTGCCAGCAGTGGCACCCAGACTCTCGCCAATGAGCAGTTCTTC
TRBJ2-7,NA,TRBV5-1,NA,CASSLAGVSYEQYF,TGCGCCAGCAGCTTGGCCGGTGTTTCCTACGAGCAGTACTTC
TRBJ1-5,NA,TRBV20-1,NA,CSATRGQRKPQHF,TGCAGTGCCACCAGGGGACAAAGAAAGCCCCAGCATTTT
TRBJ2-1,TRBD2,TRBV7-2,many,CASSLELAVDNEQFF,TGTGCCAGCAGCTTAGAACTAGCGGTAGACAATGAGCAGTTCTTC
TRBJ2-7,TRBD1,TRBV28,NA,CASSLGQESYEQYF,TGTGCCAGCAGTTTGGGACAGGAATCCTACGAGCAGTACTTC
TRBJ2-1,NA,TRBV7-9,few,CASSSMGLLDEQFF,TGTGCCAGCAGCTCCATGGGGTTGTTGGATGAGCAGTTCTTC
TRBJ2-3,NA,TRBV20-1,NA,CSARSRNTDTQYF,TGCAGTGCTAGGAGTCGTAACACAGATACGCAGTATTTT
TRBJ1-2,TRBD1,TRBV6-6,many,CASSYRTGYVPNYGYTF,TGTGCCAGCAGTTACCGGACAGGGTACGTCCCTAACTATGGCTACACCTTC
TRBJ2-1,NA,TRBV4-1,many,CASSQAEDNGEQFF,TGCGCCAGCAGCCAAGCTGAGGACAACGGTGAGCAGTTCTTC